What follows is one TCR beta chain and its context. The sample is drawn from a study of response to subunit inactivated influenza vaccine. Via MiXCR, TCRdb re-called the RT-PCR reads, giving one row per CDR3 protein. Of about 190,000 distinct CDR3 sequences in the sample, about 15% are singletons; the top ten hold 20% to 30%. CDR1 SGHNT and CDR2 YENEEA come from the germline V gene. The CDR3 consists of 14 residues. V shed 0 bases, J shed 6 bases, and the junction held 1 base outside the gene matches. This chain uses TRBV11-3 with TRBJ2-2; TRBD2 matches 7 bases. This specimen was CD8+ T cells sorted from PBMCs, taken roughly 5 days after vaccination. This sequence originates from a man in his forties or fifties who received an inactivated influenza vaccine. CDR3 residues: CASSLDRGAGELFF. Written as DNA, the CDR3 is TGTGCCAGCAGCTTAGATCGGGGGGCCGGGGAGCTGTTTTTT.